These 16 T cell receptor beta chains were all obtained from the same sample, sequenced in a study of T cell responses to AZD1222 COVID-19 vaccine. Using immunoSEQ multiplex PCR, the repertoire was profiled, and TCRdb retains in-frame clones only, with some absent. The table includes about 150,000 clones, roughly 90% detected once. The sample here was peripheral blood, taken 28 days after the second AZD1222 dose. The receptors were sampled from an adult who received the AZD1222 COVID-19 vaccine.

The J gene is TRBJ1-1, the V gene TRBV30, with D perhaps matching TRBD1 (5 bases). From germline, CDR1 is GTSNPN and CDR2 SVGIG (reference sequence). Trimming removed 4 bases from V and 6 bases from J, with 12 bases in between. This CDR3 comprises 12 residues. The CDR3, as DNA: TGTGCCTGGACAGTGGGCAGGGCTGAAGCTTTCTTT. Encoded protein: CAWTVGRAEAFF.

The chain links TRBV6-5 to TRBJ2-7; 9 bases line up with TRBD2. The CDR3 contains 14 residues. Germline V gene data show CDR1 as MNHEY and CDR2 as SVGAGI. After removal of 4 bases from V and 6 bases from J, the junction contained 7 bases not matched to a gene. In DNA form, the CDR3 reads TGTGCCAGCAGTTTTAGCGGGAGAGGGGGCGAGCAGTACTTC. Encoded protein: CASSFSGRGGEQYF.

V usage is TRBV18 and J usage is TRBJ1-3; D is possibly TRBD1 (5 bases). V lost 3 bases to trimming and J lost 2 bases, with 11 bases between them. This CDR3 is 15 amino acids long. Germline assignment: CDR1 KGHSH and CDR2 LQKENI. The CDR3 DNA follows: TGTGCCAGCTCACCGACAGAGGGGCCTGGAAACACCATATATTTT. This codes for CASSPTEGPGNTIYF.

CDR3 sequence: CASSFGLAGSTDTQYF. As DNA, the CDR3 is TGCGCCAGCAGCTTTGGGCTAGCGGGAAGCACAGATACGCAGTATTTT. The V and J genes are TRBV5-1 and TRBJ2-3; 9 bases agree with TRBD2. The germline gives CDR1 SGHRS, CDR2 YFSETQ. Trimming at V came to 2 bases and at J to 0 bases, leaving 4 bases not matched to a gene. This CDR3 region has 16 residues.

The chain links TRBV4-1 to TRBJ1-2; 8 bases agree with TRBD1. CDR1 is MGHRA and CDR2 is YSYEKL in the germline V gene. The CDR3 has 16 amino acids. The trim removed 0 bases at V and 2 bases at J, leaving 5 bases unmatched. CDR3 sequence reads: CASSQDPGQGNYGYTF. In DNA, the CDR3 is TGCGCCAGCAGCCAAGATCCTGGACAGGGCAACTATGGCTACACCTTC.

As DNA, the CDR3 is TGTGCCAGCAGTGAAGACCCGGGGCCTAATGAAAAACTGTTTTTT. Its protein product is CASSEDPGPNEKLFF. This chain uses TRBV6-1 with TRBJ1-4; tentatively, D is TRBD1 (5 bases). V lost 1 base, J lost 3 bases, and 9 bases lay in between. The CDR3 spans 15 residues. From germline, CDR1 is MNHNS and CDR2 SASEGT.

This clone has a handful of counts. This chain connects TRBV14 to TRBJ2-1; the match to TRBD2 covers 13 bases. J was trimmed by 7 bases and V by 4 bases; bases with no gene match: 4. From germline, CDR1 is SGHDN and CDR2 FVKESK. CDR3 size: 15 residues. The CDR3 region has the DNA TGTGCCAGCAGCCGGACTAGCGGGAGCTCGAATGAGCAGTTCTTC. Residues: CASSRTSGSSNEQFF.

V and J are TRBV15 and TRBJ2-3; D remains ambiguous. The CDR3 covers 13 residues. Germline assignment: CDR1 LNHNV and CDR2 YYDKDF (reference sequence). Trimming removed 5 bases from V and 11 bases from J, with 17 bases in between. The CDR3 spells CATSAYGPLGQYF. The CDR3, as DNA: TGTGCCACCAGCGCGTACGGGCCCCTAGGGCAGTATTTT.

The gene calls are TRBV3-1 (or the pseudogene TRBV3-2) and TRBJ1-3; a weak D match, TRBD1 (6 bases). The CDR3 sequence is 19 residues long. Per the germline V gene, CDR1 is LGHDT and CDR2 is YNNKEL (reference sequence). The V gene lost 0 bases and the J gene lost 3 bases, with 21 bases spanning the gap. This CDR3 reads CASSQELGEQGSGGNTIYF. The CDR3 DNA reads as TGTGCCAGCAGCCAAGAACTGGGGGAACAGGGCTCCGGTGGAAACACCATATATTTT.

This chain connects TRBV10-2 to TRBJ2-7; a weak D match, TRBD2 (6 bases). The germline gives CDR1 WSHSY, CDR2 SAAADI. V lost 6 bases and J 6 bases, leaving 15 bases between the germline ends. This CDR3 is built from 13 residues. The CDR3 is CASSLKSSAEQYF. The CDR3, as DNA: TGCGCCAGCAGCCTAAAGTCTAGCGCCGAGCAGTACTTC.

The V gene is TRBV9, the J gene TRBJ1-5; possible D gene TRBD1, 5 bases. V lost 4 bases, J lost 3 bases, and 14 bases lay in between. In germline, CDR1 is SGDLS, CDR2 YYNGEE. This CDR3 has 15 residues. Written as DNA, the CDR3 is TGTGCCAGCAGCCCGAGGGACGGTTACAATCAGCCCCAGCATTTT. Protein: CASSPRDGYNQPQHF.

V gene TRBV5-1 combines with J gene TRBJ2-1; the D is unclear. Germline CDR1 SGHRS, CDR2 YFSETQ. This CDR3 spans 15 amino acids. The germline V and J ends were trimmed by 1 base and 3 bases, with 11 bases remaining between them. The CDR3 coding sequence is TGCGCCAGCAGCTTGTCACAGCTCCTCTACAATGAGCAGTTCTTC. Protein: CASSLSQLLYNEQFF.

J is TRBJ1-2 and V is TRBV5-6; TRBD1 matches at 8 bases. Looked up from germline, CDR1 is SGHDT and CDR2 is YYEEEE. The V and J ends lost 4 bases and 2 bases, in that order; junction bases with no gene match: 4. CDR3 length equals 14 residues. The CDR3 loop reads CASSVTGGNYGYTF. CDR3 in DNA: TGTGCCAGCAGCGTTACAGGGGGGAACTATGGCTACACCTTC.

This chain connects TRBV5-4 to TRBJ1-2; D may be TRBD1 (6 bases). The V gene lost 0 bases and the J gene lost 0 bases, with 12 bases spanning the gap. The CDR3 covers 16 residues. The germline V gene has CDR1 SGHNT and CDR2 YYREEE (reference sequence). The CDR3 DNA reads TGTGCCAGCAGCTTGGTAGCCCGGACAGCTAACTATGGCTACACCTTC. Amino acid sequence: CASSLVARTANYGYTF.

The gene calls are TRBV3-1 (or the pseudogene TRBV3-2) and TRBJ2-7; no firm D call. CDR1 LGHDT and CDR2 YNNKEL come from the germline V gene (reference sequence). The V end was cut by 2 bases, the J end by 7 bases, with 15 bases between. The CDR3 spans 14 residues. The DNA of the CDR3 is TGTGCCAGCAGCCAATACCAATCCGCGTGGGAGCAGTACTTC. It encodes CASSQYQSAWEQYF.

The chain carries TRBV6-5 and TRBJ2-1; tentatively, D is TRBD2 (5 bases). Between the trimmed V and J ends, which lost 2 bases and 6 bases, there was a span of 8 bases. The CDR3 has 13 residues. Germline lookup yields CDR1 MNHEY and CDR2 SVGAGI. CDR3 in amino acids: CASSYEGSNEQFF. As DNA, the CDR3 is TGTGCCAGCAGTTACGAGGGTAGCAATGAGCAGTTCTTC.